This entry is about one T cell receptor (beta chain). Its antigen is still unknown. Qualities for individual bases were not recorded, and no much larger clone is one base off. This entry is derived from a study of blood T cell repertoires in COVID-19 (dated by TCRdb to about 2020). In the study overall: Collaborator samples came from the United States, Italy and Spain and covered acute and convalescent phases of COVID-19. The repertoires were released in a freely available public database meant as a resource for research on the immune response to SARS-CoV-2. The sample metadata nearly always contained a de-identified subject ID, COVID-19 status, age in years and sex. The samples were drawn from the first 160 participants of the ongoing ImmuneRACE study and from 950 to 1,500 subjects provided by 6 global collaborators. Deeply sampled blood TCRbeta repertoires from subjects exposed to, actively infected with, or recovered from COVID-19 were included in the dataset. Where available, HLA class I and class II types were taken from metadata supplied by the sample provider and were not determined by assay-based typing. The material from the prospective study consisted of cDNA or gDNA derived from T cells, B-cell-depleted T cells, or PBMCs. Findings and caveats that apply to the study as a whole: Clinical and demographic metadata were provided uncurated, with the amount varying by source and participant.

The CDR3 contains 16 residues, cysteine and phenylalanine counted. The sequence is cut down to CDR3 DNA, 48 bases in frame from base 1. The germline V gene supplies CDR1 KGHDR and CDR2 SFDVKD. The junction shows trimming of 3 bases on V and 2 bases on J, plus 16 bases between the germline ends. The immunoSEQ Assay, a bias-controlled multiplex PCR, was used to amplify TCRbeta CDR3 regions from genomic DNA. The source study handled its data this way. The number of nucleated cells in each sample was estimated by amplification of reference gene primers within the assay. To quantify the absolute abundance of each unique TCRbeta CDR3 rearrangement, sequence reads were collapsed and filtered. For each sample, productive Simpson clonality was calculated as the square root of Simpson's diversity index over productive rearrangements. Here the immuneACCESS table is served through TCRdb, limited to in-frame sequences with V and J called. Missing clones are a known gap in these copies; in checked studies unresolved V genes cover under half, and the rest lacks a known reason. The V and J calls and clone size come from that table; D and trimming were worked out from the DNA. This sample is represented by 250,000 to 350,000 clones; 88% of them were singletons. Of the sample, 2.5% to 3.5% is held by the ten largest clones.

In the prospective study, participants were about 18 to 95 years old, resided in 20 to 30 geographic areas of the United States, and were enrolled through a virtual design. In the prospective study, participants were assigned to cohorts based on the clinical history participants reported in a screening survey and a study questionnaire. ImmuneRACE Cohort 3 recovered participants were defined by two consecutive negative NP/OP PCR tests, healthcare professional clearance, or symptom resolution. Mobile phlebotomists in the prospective study collected whole blood, serum and a nasopharyngeal or oropharyngeal swab from every participant. Over an approximately 2-month period, participants in the prospective study had the option of providing additional blood draws and questionnaires. Before DNA extraction, prospective study blood samples were shipped either frozen or at room temperature.

This receptor was obtained from a woman in her fifties or sixties who had recovered from COVID-19. The V and J genes are TRBV24-1 and TRBJ2-7; TRBD2 could be the D gene, as 6 bases match. The sequenced material came from PBMCs or T cells enriched from blood (not recorded which). The nucleotides read TGTGCCACCAGTGATCCAACAGCGGGCGGTCCCTACGAGCAGTACTTC. This translates into CATSDPTAGGPYEQYF.